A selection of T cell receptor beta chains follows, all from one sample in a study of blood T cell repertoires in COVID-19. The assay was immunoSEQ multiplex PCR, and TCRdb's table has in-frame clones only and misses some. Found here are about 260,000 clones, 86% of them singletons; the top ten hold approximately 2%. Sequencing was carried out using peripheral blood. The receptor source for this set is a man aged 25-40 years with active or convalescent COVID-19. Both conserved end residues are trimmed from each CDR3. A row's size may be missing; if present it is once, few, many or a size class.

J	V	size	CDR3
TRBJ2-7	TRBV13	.	ASSLGTTADYEQY
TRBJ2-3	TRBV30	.	AWSGRGSQTQY
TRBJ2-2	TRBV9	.	ASSVVGGTGELF
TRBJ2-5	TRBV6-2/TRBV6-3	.	ASSYGVTNAAETQY
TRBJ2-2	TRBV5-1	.	ASSPLGAPGTGELF
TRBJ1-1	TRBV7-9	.	ASSLALSETEAF
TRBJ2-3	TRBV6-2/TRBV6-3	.	ASSGGLAATGDTQY
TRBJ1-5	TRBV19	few	ASSIDWDRGSGQPQH
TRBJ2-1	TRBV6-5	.	ASSYERVDNEQF
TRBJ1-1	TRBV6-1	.	ASSETGDWDTEAF
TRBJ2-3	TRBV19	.	ASSISGTSGDTQY
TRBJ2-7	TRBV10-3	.	AISESTGRGVQY
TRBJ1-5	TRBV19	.	ASQDRVWVGSNQPQH
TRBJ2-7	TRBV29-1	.	SVEALGYYEQY
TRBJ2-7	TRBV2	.	ASLAGGSYEQY
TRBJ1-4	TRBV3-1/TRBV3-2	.	ASSPTGLLANEKLF
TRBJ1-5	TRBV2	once	ASSLGGGGNQPQH
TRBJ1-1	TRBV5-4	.	ASSLGGMNTEAF
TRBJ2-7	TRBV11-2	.	ASSLYGPGLENEQY
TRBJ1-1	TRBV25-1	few	ASSEQRQGEAF
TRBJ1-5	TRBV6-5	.	ASSSLGRNQPQH
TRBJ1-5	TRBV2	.	ASTIFPGLDQPQH
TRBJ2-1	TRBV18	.	ASSARTSGGFNEQF
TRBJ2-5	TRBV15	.	ATSRAHPGLAGAGETQY
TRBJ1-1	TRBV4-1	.	ASSHQASGTAMNTEAF
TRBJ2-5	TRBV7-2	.	ASSLARGRETQY
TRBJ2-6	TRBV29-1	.	SVETETYSGANVLT
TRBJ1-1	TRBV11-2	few	ASSLQGITGSEAF
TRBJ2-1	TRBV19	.	ASSRDSYNEQF
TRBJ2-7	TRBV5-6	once	ASSFGGVAYEQY
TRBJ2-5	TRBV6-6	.	ASSVGQGFVQTQY
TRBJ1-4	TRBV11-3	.	ASSRTGPTVKLF
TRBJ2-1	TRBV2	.	ASIFSGNEQF
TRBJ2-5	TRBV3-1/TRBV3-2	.	ASSQDNLAGNQETQY
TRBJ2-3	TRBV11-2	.	ASSGGRDLVSTDTQY
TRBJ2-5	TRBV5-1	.	ASSYRTQETQY
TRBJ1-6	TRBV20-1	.	SASGGMGQSSYNSPLH
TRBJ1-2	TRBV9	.	ASSVADANYGYT
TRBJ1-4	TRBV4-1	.	ASSQEAGRTNEKLF
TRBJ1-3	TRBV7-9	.	ASSRQGSGNTIY
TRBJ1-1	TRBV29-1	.	SVEQNMNTEAF
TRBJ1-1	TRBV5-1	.	ASSSAGNTEAF
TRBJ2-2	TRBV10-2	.	ASSGAGTGELF
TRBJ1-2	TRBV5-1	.	ASSPETGGRYGYT
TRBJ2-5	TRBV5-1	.	ASSLRRGGPQGETQY
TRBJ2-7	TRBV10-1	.	ASSDAARPWEQY
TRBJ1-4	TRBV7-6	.	ASSLAVTGLGEKLF
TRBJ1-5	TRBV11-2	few	ASSSDRVQPQH
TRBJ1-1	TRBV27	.	ASRKDRVEMNTEAF
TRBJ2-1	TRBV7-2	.	ASSLRLAGGRNEQF
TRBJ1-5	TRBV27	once	ASRTGFDQPQH
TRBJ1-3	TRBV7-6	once	ASSLRKTGPGNTIY
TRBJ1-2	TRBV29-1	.	SARTEANYGYT
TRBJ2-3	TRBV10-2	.	ASSDYGGGVTDTQY
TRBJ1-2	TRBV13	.	ASSLGWQGAGGGYT